This is a list of T cell receptor beta chains from one sample in a study of regulatory T cells in long-lasting Graves disease. Each CDR3 protein gets one entry after TCRdb re-called the multiplex PCR reads with MiXCR. Of 550,000 or so distinct CDR3 sequences in the sample, 12% were seen once. The same sample was also studied in work on T cells in Graves' hyperthyroidism and ophthalmopathy.

The specimen comprised peripheral blood mononuclear cells (PBMCs), sampled at new diagnosis, from a patient treated with antithyroid drugs. The source is a woman between 25 and 40 years old with Graves disease. Each CDR3 is given with its conserved first and last residue. Expanded clones get a size class; other rows say once, few or many, or leave the size out.

clone size: many; V gene: TRBV6-2/TRBV6-3; CDR3 protein: CASSSQRLIPYGQYF
clone size: many; V gene: TRBV28; CDR3 protein: CASSGLAGEWETQYF
clone size: .; V gene: TRBV18; CDR3 protein: CASSPPGTGYHEQYF
clone size: many; V gene: TRBV14; CDR3 protein: CASSQVAGGRQQYF
clone size: many; V gene: TRBV7-9; CDR3 protein: CASTHSGGSYGYTF
clone size: many; V gene: TRBV20-1; CDR3 protein: CSARLAGVGEQFF
clone size: many; V gene: TRBV12-3/TRBV12-4; CDR3 protein: CASSLASQRDQHF
clone size: .; V gene: TRBV2; CDR3 protein: CASSVQGSNEKLFF
clone size: many; V gene: TRBV12-3/TRBV12-4; CDR3 protein: CASSSSREGWRYEQYF
clone size: .; V gene: TRBV9; CDR3 protein: CASSRTSGSPYGYNEQFF
clone size: many; V gene: TRBV5-6; CDR3 protein: CASSFDLGRGETQYF
clone size: many; V gene: TRBV7-2; CDR3 protein: CASSLASQGHEQYF
clone size: .; V gene: TRBV18; CDR3 protein: CASSPRTGTLGSGANVLTF
clone size: many; V gene: TRBV18; CDR3 protein: CASSPTGTGVNEQFF
clone size: many; V gene: TRBV12-3/TRBV12-4; CDR3 protein: CASSKQGESNQPQHF
clone size: many; V gene: TRBV7-9; CDR3 protein: CASSLARWDYSRTDTQYF
clone size: many; V gene: TRBV11-2; CDR3 protein: CASSTWAAEAFF
clone size: many; V gene: TRBV30; CDR3 protein: CAWETSGTSYEQYF
clone size: few; V gene: TRBV2; CDR3 protein: CASSQTGVTEAFF
clone size: .; V gene: TRBV4-1; CDR3 protein: CASSQSGGYNEQFF
clone size: .; V gene: TRBV4-3; CDR3 protein: CASSQDLGDRAEQYF
clone size: .; V gene: TRBV20-1; CDR3 protein: CSASGHLLAGEGEQYF
clone size: .; V gene: TRBV25-1; CDR3 protein: CASSEPLGQGSGETQYF
clone size: .; V gene: TRBV3-1; CDR3 protein: CASSRQGRGQFF
clone size: many; V gene: TRBV12-3/TRBV12-4; CDR3 protein: CASSLSTGGQDQPQHF
clone size: many; V gene: TRBV12-3/TRBV12-4; CDR3 protein: CASSPRLAGYNEQFF
clone size: few; V gene: TRBV4-2; CDR3 protein: CASSQKAQKGGNQPQHF